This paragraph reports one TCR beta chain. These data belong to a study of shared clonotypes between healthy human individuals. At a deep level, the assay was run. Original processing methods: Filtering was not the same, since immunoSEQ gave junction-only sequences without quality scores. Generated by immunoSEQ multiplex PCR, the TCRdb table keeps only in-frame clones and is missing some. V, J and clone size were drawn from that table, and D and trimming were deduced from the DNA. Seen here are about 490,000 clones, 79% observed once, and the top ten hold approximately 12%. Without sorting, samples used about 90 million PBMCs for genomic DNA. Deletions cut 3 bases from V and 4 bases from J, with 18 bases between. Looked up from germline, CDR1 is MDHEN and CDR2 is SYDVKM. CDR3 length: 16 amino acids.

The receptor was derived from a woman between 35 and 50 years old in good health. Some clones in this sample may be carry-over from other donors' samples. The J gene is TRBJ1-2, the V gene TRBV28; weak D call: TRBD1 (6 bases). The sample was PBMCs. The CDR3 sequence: CASSLIGQLVVYGYTF. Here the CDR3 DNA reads TGTGCCAGCAGTTTGATCGGACAGTTAGTTGTCTATGGCTACACCTTC.